These T cell receptor beta chains were read from a single sample in a study of blood T cell repertoires in COVID-19. Here immunoSEQ multiplex PCR was the method, and the copy in TCRdb shows in-frame clones only, minus some. The sample lists some 250,000 clones, about 87% seen once, with more than 6.5% in the top ten. The specimen sequenced was peripheral blood. All receptors derive from a woman between 65 and 79 years old with active or convalescent COVID-19. Each CDR3 is given with its conserved first and last residue. Fields, in order: V gene, clone size, CDR3 protein. Clone size is shown for a subset of rows, as once, few, many or a class of expanded clone.

>TRBV5-6|.
CASSFTPDQPQHF
>TRBV2|.
CASSERLAGGNEQFF
>TRBV5-4|once
CASSPLRQTEAFF
>TRBV9|once
CASSERQPSMNTEAFF
>TRBV18|.
CASSPSLPGGSGNTIYF
>TRBV11-2|.
CASRPPATNEKLFF
>TRBV5-1|few
CASYGMNSGDTEAFF
>TRBV5-1|once
CASTNVGLTEAFF
>TRBV7-2|.
CASSSQRGNEQYF
>TRBV24-1|few
CATSGPGTGLANTEAFF
>TRBV19|few
CASSKTTPFYTF
>TRBV7-8|few
CASSPVTGGLPLHF
>TRBV7-9|.
CASSLALAGALEQFF
>TRBV9|.
CASSFSQVTEQFF
>TRBV7-3|.
CASSPRGRGNTEAFF
>TRBV7-9|.
CASSPPGGNYGYTF
>TRBV11-2|.
CASSLDGAGGTEAFF
>TRBV6-5|.
CASRRTADYGYTF